This T cell receptor (beta chain) comes out of a study of type 1 regulatory T cells. Between the trimmed V and J ends, which lost 6 bases and 5 bases, there was a span of 16 bases. This CDR3 is 14 amino acids long. Looked up from germline, CDR1 is LGHDT and CDR2 is YNNKEL (reference sequence). TCRdb re-analysed the reads in MiXCR, keeping a single row per CDR3 protein. The data contain roughly 20,000 distinct CDR3 sequences, roughly a tenth of them singletons. This clonotype was recorded only once. The chain has TRBV3-1 and TRBJ1-2; no clear D. The material sequenced was CD4+ T cells, either the whole sample or a sorted fraction (not recorded which). The sequence derives from a human donor in good health. The CDR3, as DNA: TGTGCCAGCAGTATCACCGGGGAACCATATGGCTACACCTTC. Encoded protein: CASSITGEPYGYTF.